Listed here are 28 T cell receptor beta chains from one sample, sequenced in a study of cytomegalovirus exposure and HLA in healthy donors. The PCR employed 60 Vbeta primers together with 13 Jbeta primers. The data were produced by immunoSEQ multiplex PCR, yet TCRdb's version contains in-frame clones alone and is incomplete. The table shows roughly 180,000 clones, with almost 85% occurring only once. The sequenced material came from PBMCs. These receptors were collected from a man aged 30 to 39 in good health and CMV-seronegative.

The chain is built from TRBV18 and TRBJ1-1; possible D gene TRBD1, 6 bases. The CDR3 consists of 17 residues. The V end was cut by 3 bases, the J end by 3 bases, with 20 bases between. CDR1 is KGHSH, CDR2 LQKENI, per germline. CDR3 in DNA: TGTGCCAGCTCACCTATCAGGGGATTGTGGGGCCACACTGAAGCTTTCTTT. This codes for CASSPIRGLWGHTEAFF.

This clone was recorded only once. The CDR3 DNA reads TGTGCCAGCAGTGAACAGGCGTTCGGTAACATTCAGTACTTC. As protein: CASSEQAFGNIQYF. The J gene is TRBJ2-4, the V gene TRBV6-1; no clear D gene. V shed 2 bases and J shed 7 bases, with 12 bases lying between them. CDR3 size: 14 residues. From germline, CDR1 is MNHNS and CDR2 SASEGT.

The chain joins TRBV6-4 to TRBJ1-6, with TRBD1 matching 10 bases. J gave up 7 bases and V 9 bases, and 3 bases lay outside the gene matches. Germline CDR1 is MRHNA and CDR2 is SNTAGT. The CDR3 is 13 amino acids. This CDR3 reads CASGTGENSPLHF. DNA of the CDR3: TGTGCCAGTGGGACAGGGGAAAATTCACCCCTCCACTTT.

The chain uses TRBV18 and TRBJ1-4, with TRBD1 as a possible D gene (5 bases). CDR1 and CDR2 (germline): KGHSH, LQKENI. V lost 3 bases to trimming and J lost 4 bases, with 12 bases between them. This CDR3 has 15 amino acids. The CDR3 protein is CASSPREQGNEKLFF. In nucleotides, the CDR3 is TGTGCCAGCTCACCCAGAGAGCAGGGTAATGAAAAACTGTTTTTT. Full variable domain (remainder filled in from reference TRBV18 and TRBJ1-4): NAGVMQNPRHLVRRRGQEARLRCSPMKGHSHVYWYRQLPEEGLKFMVYLQKENIIDESGMPKERFSAEFPKEGPSILRIQQVVRGDSAAYFCASSPREQGNEKLFFGSGTQLSVL.

The chain recombines TRBV7-6 with TRBJ1-1; D is ambiguous. Germline CDR1 SGHVS, CDR2 FNYEAQ. With 2 bases removed from V and 4 bases from J, the gap between germline ends came to 8 bases. CDR3 length: 13 amino acids. The CDR3 reads CASSLWEGTEAFF. The CDR3 coding sequence is TGTGCCAGCAGCTTATGGGAGGGCACTGAAGCTTTCTTT.

This sequence joins TRBV29-1 and TRBJ2-3, with TRBD1 matching 8 bases. The trim removed 4 bases at V and 4 bases at J, leaving 10 bases unmatched. Germline lookup yields CDR1 SQVTM and CDR2 ANQGSEA. CDR3 length equals 15 residues. The DNA of the CDR3 is TGCAGCGTTGTAAGGACAGGGTCGTGGGCAGATACGCAGTATTTT. Translated, it gives CSVVRTGSWADTQYF.

The chain couples TRBV6-4 to TRBJ2-1, with 9 bases that match TRBD2. The CDR3 runs 14 residues. Losses at the gene ends were 5 bases for V and 5 bases for J; bases not matched to a gene: 4. The germline gives CDR1 MRHNA, CDR2 SNTAGT. DNA for the CDR3: TGTGCCAGCAGTAAGGCGGGGGGGGACAATGAGCAGTTCTTC. Translating gives CASSKAGGDNEQFF.

The chain's CDR3 is CASSLIRAGMAGYTF. For the CDR3, the DNA is TGCGCCAGCAGCTTAATAAGAGCAGGGATGGCTGGCTACACCTTC. V gene TRBV5-1 combines with J gene TRBJ1-2, with D tentatively TRBD1 (5 bases). This CDR3 is 15 amino acids long. From germline, CDR1 is SGHRS and CDR2 YFSETQ. V gave up 2 bases and J gave up 7 bases, with 18 bases separating them.

The chain employs TRBV5-1 and TRBJ2-7; 9 nucleotides line up with TRBD2. With 4 bases clipped from V and 8 bases from J, the junction kept 13 bases outside the gene matches. This CDR3 spans 15 amino acids. Germline CDR1 SGHRS, CDR2 YFSETQ. In DNA form, the CDR3 reads TGCGCCAGCAGCCCCACAGGCGGGGGGGCCCCCCAGCAGTACTTC. Protein: CASSPTGGGAPQQYF.

This clone has just a few counts. The V and J genes are TRBV4-1 and TRBJ1-5; tentative D call: TRBD1 (6 bases). The CDR3 is 18 amino acids. Germline V gene sequence: CDR1 MGHRA, CDR2 YSYEKL. V gave up 2 bases and J gave up 7 bases, with 24 bases separating them. The CDR3 is CASSQSGYDERGNQPQHF. The CDR3 nucleotides read TGCGCCAGCAGCCAAAGTGGTTATGATGAGAGGGGGAACCAGCCCCAGCATTTT.

Only a few counts were recorded for this clone. The chain combines TRBV18 with TRBJ2-7, with 9 positions matching TRBD1. V lost 3 bases, J lost 3 bases, and 3 bases stayed unmatched. Germline V lookup: CDR1 KGHSH, CDR2 LQKENI. This CDR3 is built from 14 residues. The DNA for the CDR3 is TGTGCCAGCTCACCGAGGACAGGGGTCTACGAGCAGTACTTC. This sequence encodes CASSPRTGVYEQYF.

The CDR3 is CAVGRGTEAFF. In DNA, the CDR3 is TGTGCCGTGGGTCGGGGAACTGAAGCTTTCTTT. V is TRBV30 and J is TRBJ1-1, with D unclear. The germline V and J ends were trimmed by 8 bases and 5 bases, with 12 bases remaining between them. Germline assignment: CDR1 GTSNPN and CDR2 SVGIG (reference sequence). CDR3 length: 11 residues.

This rearrangement joins TRBV6-5 to TRBJ1-5; TRBD1 might be the D (5 bases). CDR1 and CDR2 from the germline V gene are MNHEY and SVGAGI. The CDR3 contains 13 residues. The V end was cut by 5 bases, the J end by 7 bases, with 12 bases between. The CDR3 region has the DNA TGTGCCAGCAGTGAAGGGGTCAGGCAGCCCCAGCATTTT. Translated: CASSEGVRQPQHF.

V is TRBV6-1 and J is TRBJ1-3; 8 positions match TRBD1. V was pared by 10 bases and J by 3 bases, with 5 bases of the junction left unmatched. Germline V lookup: CDR1 MNHNS, CDR2 SASEGT. This CDR3 has 13 residues. CDR3 sequence: CATAGGVGNTIYF. The CDR3, as DNA: TGTGCCACTGCAGGGGGCGTTGGAAACACCATATATTTT.

V and J are TRBV4-1 and TRBJ2-2; 8 positions agree with TRBD2. CDR3 length: 17 residues. CDR1 MGHRA and CDR2 YSYEKL come from the germline V gene. J was trimmed by 7 bases and V by 0 bases; bases with no gene match: 10. CDR3 nucleotide sequence: TGCGCCAGCAGCCAAGAGGGACTAGGCGTATACGTCGGGGAGCTGTTTTTT. It encodes CASSQEGLGVYVGELFF.

The chain recombines TRBV11-2 with TRBJ2-7, with 9 bases that match TRBD2. In germline, CDR1 is SGHAT, CDR2 FQNNGV. Trimming cost V 0 bases and J 4 bases; bases outside gene matches: 7. This CDR3 is 16 amino acids long. This CDR3 is CASSLDRGTSSYEQYF. DNA for the CDR3: TGTGCCAGCAGCTTAGATCGGGGGACTAGCTCTTACGAGCAGTACTTC. The complete variable domain, with remaining parts taken from reference TRBV11-2 and TRBJ2-7, reads EAGVAQSPRYKIIEKRQSVAFWCNPISGHATLYWYQQILGQGPKLLIQFQNNGVVDDSQLPKDRFSAERLKGVDSTLKIQPAKLEDSAVYLCASSLDRGTSSYEQYFGPGTRLTVT.

The gene calls are TRBV11-2 and TRBJ2-5; 8 nucleotides match TRBD1. V dropped 4 bases and J dropped 5; count of bases not matched to a gene: 3. The length of the CDR3 is 13 residues. Germline V gives CDR1 SGHAT, CDR2 FQNNGV. The CDR3 DNA reads TGTGCCAGCAGCTCCCAGGGGGCGGAGACCCAGTACTTC. Translation: CASSSQGAETQYF.

Comments on this clone: The sample carries other DNA sequences with the same CDR3. The rearrangement uses TRBV6-5 and TRBJ2-7, with 9 bases matching TRBD1. The germline V gene has CDR1 MNHEY and CDR2 SVGAGI. The J segment lost 4 bases and the V segment lost 2 bases, leaving 3 bases of the junction unmatched. CDR3 length: 14 residues. CDR3 residues: CASSYRDRAYEQYF. DNA of the CDR3: TGTGCCAGCAGTTACCGGGACAGGGCATACGAGCAGTACTTC.

This chain links TRBV4-3 with TRBJ1-2; no clear D gene. The germline V gene encodes CDR1 LGHNA and CDR2 YSLEER. The length of the CDR3 is 12 residues. V was pared by 4 bases and J by 4 bases, with 7 bases between. The CDR3, as DNA: TGCGCCAGCAGCCCGAACAGCTATGGCTACACCTTC. Residues: CASSPNSYGYTF.

CDR3 residues: CATSRPGTGELFF. CDR3 coding DNA: TGTGCCACCAGCAGACCGGGGACCGGGGAGCTGTTTTTT. This chain joins TRBV15 and TRBJ2-2, with D possibly TRBD2 on 5 matching bases. V lost 2 bases and J lost 5, with 6 bases in between. The CDR3 length is 13 residues. CDR1 LNHNV and CDR2 YYDKDF come from the germline V gene (reference sequence).

The chain employs TRBV19 and TRBJ1-6; a weak D match, TRBD1 (5 bases). The CDR3 runs to 16 residues. Trimming took 7 bases from V and 3 from J, leaving 16 bases between them. CDR1 and CDR2 from the germline V gene are LNHDA and SQIVND (reference sequence). The CDR3 DNA follows: TGTGCCAGTAAAGGCGAGGCAGGGAACTATAATTCACCCCTCCACTTT. Protein product: CASKGEAGNYNSPLHF.

The sample holds a few counts of this clone. The chain recombines TRBV19 with TRBJ1-6; 8 bases fit TRBD1. CDR3 length: 15 amino acids. Germline CDR1 LNHDA, CDR2 SQIVND (reference sequence). The ends lost 6 bases at V and 4 bases at J; junction bases unmatched: 5. CDR3 nucleotides: TGTGCCAGTAGGGACAGGGTGGGTTATAATTCACCCCTCCACTTT. This gives the protein CASRDRVGYNSPLHF.

The chain employs TRBV11-2 and TRBJ2-5; TRBD1 aligns across 10 bases. V trimming: 2 bases; J trimming: 4 bases; junction bases outside the gene matches: 10. Germline values: CDR1 SGHAT, CDR2 FQNNGV. This CDR3 comprises 17 residues. The DNA for the CDR3 is TGTGCCAGCAGCTTAAGGCGAGGACAGGGGGGACGAGAGACCCAGTACTTC. Encoded protein: CASSLRRGQGGRETQYF. The entire variable domain, with the rest obtained from reference TRBV11-2 and TRBJ2-5, is as follows: EAGVAQSPRYKIIEKRQSVAFWCNPISGHATLYWYQQILGQGPKLLIQFQNNGVVDDSQLPKDRFSAERLKGVDSTLKIQPAKLEDSAVYLCASSLRRGQGGRETQYFGPGTRLLVL.

CDR3 coding DNA: TGTGCCAGCACTAGCGGGGGGGCCGGTGAGCAGTTCTTC. Amino acids: CASTSGGAGEQFF. The chain links TRBV9 to TRBJ2-1; the match to TRBD2 covers 12 bases. The J segment lost 9 bases and the V segment lost 6 bases, leaving 4 bases of the junction unmatched. There are 13 residues in the CDR3. Germline V CDR1 and CDR2: SGDLS, YYNGEE.

The CDR3 DNA reads as TGTGCCAGCTCACCTTCTGCTCCCTCCGGGACAGGGGACGAAAAACTGTTTTTT. This codes for CASSPSAPSGTGDEKLFF. J is TRBJ1-4 and V is TRBV18; 10 bases map to TRBD1. Germline CDR1 reads KGHSH; CDR2 reads LQKENI. CDR3 length: 18 amino acids. With 3 bases clipped from V and 8 bases from J, the junction kept 15 bases outside the gene matches.

The rearrangement uses TRBV28 and TRBJ2-7, with TRBD1 matching over 8 bases. The V gene's germline CDR1 is MDHEN and CDR2 SYDVKM. After removal of 5 bases from V and 4 bases from J, the junction contained 7 bases not matched to a gene. The CDR3 totals 14 residues. The CDR3 spells CASSTRTGRYEQYF. DNA for the CDR3: TGTGCCAGCAGTACTCGGACAGGGCGATACGAGCAGTACTTC.

The V and J genes are TRBV30 and TRBJ1-3; no firm D call. The V end lost 2 bases, the J end lost 3 bases, and 5 bases lay between the germline ends. The CDR3 runs 12 residues. Germline CDR1 reads GTSNPN; CDR2 reads SVGIG (reference sequence). The CDR3 loop reads CAWSKSGNTIYF. For the CDR3, the DNA is TGTGCCTGGAGTAAGAGTGGAAACACCATATATTTT.

The chain joins TRBV10-3 to TRBJ2-1; 11 bases are shared with TRBD2. V shed 6 bases and J 7 bases; nucleotides not matched to a gene: 11. The CDR3 has 16 residues. Germline CDR1 ENHRY, CDR2 SYGVKD. CDR3 bases: TGTGCCATCAGCACGGTTAGCGGGGGGGCATCTAATGAGCAGTTCTTC. This translates into CAISTVSGGASNEQFF.